This TCR beta chain was captured by sequencing in a study of CXCR3-negative and CXCR3-positive naive CD8 T cells. 5' RACE that incorporated UMI labels was used to prepare the TRB cDNA libraries. TCRdb re-called the 5' RACE reads; every CDR3 protein appears as one record, without DNA. Its table records roughly 8,100 distinct CDR3 sequences. For this clonotype: Its antigen is unidentified.

CD8+ T cell subsets were each sorted in triplicate, around 300,000 cells apiece. Study-wide results and caveats: Naive cells used TRBV-TRBJ genes in much the same way whether CXCR3-negative or CXCR3-positive; memory cells did not. Cryopreserved cells partially lost CXCR3 expression, and fresh PBMCs were used in most assays. High diversity, comparable across both naive subsets, contrasted with much lower diversity in memory CD8+ cells. More hydrophobic TRB CDR3s were found in CXCR3-positive naive cells than in CXCR3-negative naive cells.

The CDR3 runs to 13 residues. Per the germline V gene, CDR1 is SQVTM and CDR2 is ANQGSEA. V gene TRBV29-1 combines with J gene TRBJ2-1; TCRdb proposes TRBD2, but this gene call is untestable without DNA. Sample: naive CXCR3+ CD8+ T cells from blood. Subset denoted: CD45RO-CCR7+CD27+CD95- naive CD8+ T cells expressing CXCR3 (TNR3+). The TCR originated in a human donor in good health. Some clones in this sample may be carry-over from other donors' samples. CDR3 in amino acids: CSGAGGRWNEQFF.